Presented here are 21 T cell receptor beta chains from one specimen sequenced in a study of blood T cell repertoires in COVID-19. Clones were read by immunoSEQ multiplex PCR, and TCRdb kept only the in-frame ones, dropping some. The table has 75,000 to 95,000 clones, under 90% seen once. The sample consisted of peripheral blood. The source of these receptors is a woman aged 35 to 49 with active or convalescent COVID-19.

This clone appeared a single time. This chain connects TRBV3-1 (or the pseudogene TRBV3-2) to TRBJ2-5; 7 positions match TRBD2. The CDR3 runs 17 residues. Germline lookup yields CDR1 LGHDT and CDR2 YNNKEL (reference sequence). V lost 7 bases to trimming and J lost 5 bases; unmatched junction nucleotides: 19. Written as DNA, the CDR3 is TGTGCCAGCACGAAATGGTCGACTAGCAGTTCGTGGGAGACCCAGTACTTC. It encodes CASTKWSTSSSWETQYF.

The rearrangement joins TRBV2 to TRBJ2-5; TRBD2 matches 8 bases. CDR3 length equals 14 residues. With V trimmed by 2 bases and J by 5 bases, 4 bases remained unmatched. CDR1 and CDR2 (germline): SNHLY, FYNNEI. In nucleotides, the CDR3 is TGTGCCAGCAGTGAAATGCGGGAGGATGAGACCCAGTACTTC. Protein sequence: CASSEMREDETQYF. Combining the CDR3 with reference TRBV2 and TRBJ2-5 gives the whole variable domain EPEVTQTPSHQVTQMGQEVILRCVPISNHLYFYWYRQILGQKVEFLVSFYNNEISEKSEIFDDQFSVERPDGSNFTLKIRSTKLEDSAMYFCASSEMREDETQYFGPGTRLLVL.

The rearrangement links TRBV19 to TRBJ2-1; D not certain. The CDR3 contains 15 residues. Trimming left V 1 base short and J 5 bases short, with 12 bases between. Germline V gene sequence: CDR1 LNHDA, CDR2 SQIVND (reference sequence). The CDR3 DNA follows: TGTGCCAGTAGTATAGCAACGAAGCAAGACAATGAGCAGTTCTTC. It specifies CASSIATKQDNEQFF.

The chain joins TRBV19 to TRBJ1-2, with TRBD1 matching 7 bases. The V gene end was trimmed by 6 bases and the J gene end by 1 base; junction bases not matched to a gene: 14. Germline CDR1 is LNHDA and CDR2 is SQIVND (reference sequence). This CDR3 is 17 amino acids long. CDR3 in amino acids: CASSPKPDRALNYGYTF. Written as DNA, the CDR3 is TGTGCCAGTAGCCCGAAACCAGACAGGGCTCTTAACTATGGCTACACCTTC.

The V gene is TRBV28, the J gene TRBJ2-2, with 8 bases matching TRBD1. J lost 2 bases, V lost 4 bases, and 6 bases had no gene match. In germline, CDR1 is MDHEN, CDR2 SYDVKM. The CDR3 covers 16 residues. CDR3 sequence: CASSSRTGRNTGELFF. The CDR3 DNA is TGTGCCAGCAGTTCCCGGACAGGGCGAAACACCGGGGAGCTGTTTTTT.

The genes are TRBV7-8 and TRBJ1-5; tentatively, D is TRBD1 (5 bases). V gave up 6 bases and J gave up 5 bases, with 8 bases separating them. This CDR3 region has 12 residues. Looked up from germline, CDR1 is SGHVS and CDR2 is FQNEAQ. The CDR3 region is CASRQGDQPQHF. The CDR3 bases are TGTGCCAGCAGGCAGGGTGATCAGCCCCAGCATTTT. Together with reference TRBV7-8 and TRBJ1-5, the CDR3 gives the full variable domain: GAGVSQSPRYKVAKRGQDVALRCDPISGHVSLFWYQQALGQGPEFLTYFQNEAQLDKSGLPSDRFFAERPEGSVSTLKIQRTQQEDSAVYLCASRQGDQPQHFGDGTRLSIL.

V gene TRBV7-7 combines with J gene TRBJ2-5, with D maybe TRBD1 (5 bases). Germline V CDR1 and CDR2: SSHAT, FNYEAQ (reference sequence). The CDR3 runs 13 residues. V was clipped by 1 base and J by 2 bases, with 5 bases between them. The CDR3: CASSLGQQETQYF. The CDR3 region has the DNA TGTGCCAGCAGCTTAGGACAGCAAGAGACCCAGTACTTC.

The genes are TRBV12-2 and TRBJ2-3; the table's D call, TRBD2, was not checked against the DNA. TRBV12-2 is termed a pseudogene. CDR3 length: 14 residues. The CDR3 coding sequence is TGTGCAAGTCGCTTAGCGCGGGAGAGGGATACGCAGTATTTT. It is translated as CASRLARERDTQYF.

The chain recombines TRBV5-4 with TRBJ2-3; 8 bases map to TRBD2. Trimming cost V 4 bases and J 1 base; bases outside gene matches: 5. In germline, CDR1 is SGHNT, CDR2 YYREEE (reference sequence). The CDR3 is 15 amino acids. In DNA form, the CDR3 reads TGTGCCAGCAGCCTAAAACTAGCGGGCACAGATACGCAGTATTTT. Its translation: CASSLKLAGTDTQYF.

J is TRBJ2-5 and V is TRBV18, with D possibly matching TRBD2 (6 bases). The CDR3 is 18 residues long. Trimming shortened V by 0 bases and J by 5 bases, and 22 bases separated the two germline ends. Germline CDR1 reads KGHSH; CDR2 reads LQKENI. The CDR3 nucleotides read TGTGCCAGCTCACCACCATGGGGGGTTAGGACCACGTGGGAGACCCAGTACTTC. Amino acids: CASSPPWGVRTTWETQYF.

The chain is built from TRBV7-2 and TRBJ2-2, with D possibly TRBD1 on 6 matching bases. There are 14 residues in the CDR3. V was cut by 0 bases and J by 4 bases, with 6 bases left in between. CDR1 is SGHTA, CDR2 FQGNSA, per germline. In nucleotides, the CDR3 is TGTGCCAGCAGCTTAGCCAGGGGCACCGGGGAGCTGTTTTTT. Translating gives CASSLARGTGELFF.

This chain uses TRBV5-4 with TRBJ2-2, with 10 positions matching TRBD1. Germline V gene data show CDR1 as SGHNT and CDR2 as YYREEE (reference sequence). The CDR3 loop spans 14 amino acids. The ends lost 3 bases at V and 7 bases at J; junction bases unmatched: 3. The CDR3 coding sequence is TGTGCCAGCAGCTGGACAGGGGGAGTCGGGGAGCTGTTTTTT. Translation: CASSWTGGVGELFF. The full variable domain, rest sourced from reference TRBV5-4 and TRBJ2-2, is ETGVTQSPTHLIKTRGQQVTLRCSSQSGHNTVSWYQQALGQGPQFIFQYYREEENGRGNFPPRFSGLQFPNYSSELNVNALELDDSALYLCASSWTGGVGELFFGEGSRLTVL.

The chain carries TRBV19 and TRBJ1-4; 7 bases fit TRBD1. The J segment lost 11 bases and the V segment lost 6 bases, leaving 12 bases of the junction unmatched. Per germline, CDR1 LNHDA and CDR2 SQIVND (reference sequence). This CDR3 spans 14 amino acids. The CDR3 is CASSHRQGKIKLFF. The CDR3, as DNA: TGTGCCAGTAGCCACCGACAGGGCAAAATTAAACTGTTTTTT.

V and J are TRBV5-1 and TRBJ1-4; maybe TRBD1 (5 bases). V was pared by 4 bases and J by 7 bases, with 17 bases between. CDR1 and CDR2 (germline): SGHRS, YFSETQ. The CDR3 runs 15 residues. Here the CDR3 DNA reads TGCGCCAGCAGCCAGCAGACGGGGGTTTCTGAAAAACTGTTTTTT. This translates into CASSQQTGVSEKLFF.

The genes are TRBV2 and TRBJ2-1; 7 nucleotides align to TRBD1. The CDR3 sequence is 13 residues long. Germline V gene data show CDR1 as SNHLY and CDR2 as FYNNEI. V gave up 6 bases and J gave up 4 bases; unmatched junction bases: 3. In DNA, the CDR3 is TGTGCCAGCAGGGGGGACAGTTACAATGAGCAGTTCTTC. Protein: CASRGDSYNEQFF.

The chain has TRBV6-5 and TRBJ2-7, with a weak D call TRBD2 (5 bases). CDR1 MNHEY and CDR2 SVGAGI come from the germline V gene. This CDR3 has 13 amino acids. The V and J ends lost 5 bases and 9 bases respectively, with 17 bases between them. The CDR3 bases are TGTGCCAGCAGTCCCAACCCGACTACCGGGCAGTACTTC. It specifies CASSPNPTTGQYF.

The V call is TRBV28, the J call TRBJ1-2, with a possible D match to TRBD1 (6 bases). Per germline, CDR1 MDHEN and CDR2 SYDVKM. This CDR3 has 13 residues. V was shortened by 5 bases and J by 9 bases, with 16 bases between the two germline ends. This chain's CDR3 is CASSQGNSRSYTF. The CDR3 DNA sequence: TGTGCCAGCAGTCAGGGGAACTCCCGGAGCTACACCTTC.

To note about this clone: This sample includes further DNA sequences coding for the same CDR3. CDR3 in amino acids: CASSFSNQETQYF. For the CDR3, the DNA is TGTGCCAGTAGTTTTTCAAACCAAGAGACCCAGTACTTC. This chain uses TRBV19 with TRBJ2-5; D gene uncertain. The germline CDR1 and CDR2 sequences are LNHDA and SQIVND (reference sequence). The V end lost 5 bases, the J end lost 0 bases, and 7 bases lay between the germline ends. The CDR3 sequence is 13 residues long.

The rearrangement uses TRBV28 and TRBJ1-1; a possible D gene is TRBD1 (6 bases). CDR1 is MDHEN, CDR2 SYDVKM, per germline. The CDR3 is 13 amino acids. V lost 10 bases to trimming and J lost 0 bases, with 12 bases between them. CDR3 DNA: TGTGCCACGAAGGGACAATTGAACACTGAAGCTTTCTTT. It is translated as CATKGQLNTEAFF.

CDR3 residues: CASNPGGRRTEAFF. DNA for the CDR3: TGCGCCAGCAACCCGGGAGGCCGAAGAACTGAAGCTTTCTTT. This chain uses TRBV10-2 with TRBJ1-1; no definite D call. Germline CDR1 is WSHSY and CDR2 is SAAADI. Trimming stripped 7 bases from V and 5 bases from J, with 17 bases between. This CDR3 contains 14 residues.

CDR3 coding DNA: TGTGCCAGCAGTTCGCCGGACAGGGGATTGCTTAATCAGCCCCAGCATTTT. Amino acid sequence: CASSSPDRGLLNQPQHF. The J gene is TRBJ1-5, the V gene TRBV28, with 9 bases matching TRBD1. J lost 4 bases, V lost 4 bases, and 11 bases had no gene match. Germline V gives CDR1 MDHEN, CDR2 SYDVKM. The CDR3 totals 17 residues. The variable domain in full, with the rest retrieved from reference TRBV28 and TRBJ1-5, is DVKVTQSSRYLVKRTGEKVFLECVQDMDHENMFWYRQDPGLGLRLIYFSYDVKMKEKGDIPEGYSVSREKKERFSLILESASTNQTSMYLCASSSPDRGLLNQPQHFGDGTRLSIL.